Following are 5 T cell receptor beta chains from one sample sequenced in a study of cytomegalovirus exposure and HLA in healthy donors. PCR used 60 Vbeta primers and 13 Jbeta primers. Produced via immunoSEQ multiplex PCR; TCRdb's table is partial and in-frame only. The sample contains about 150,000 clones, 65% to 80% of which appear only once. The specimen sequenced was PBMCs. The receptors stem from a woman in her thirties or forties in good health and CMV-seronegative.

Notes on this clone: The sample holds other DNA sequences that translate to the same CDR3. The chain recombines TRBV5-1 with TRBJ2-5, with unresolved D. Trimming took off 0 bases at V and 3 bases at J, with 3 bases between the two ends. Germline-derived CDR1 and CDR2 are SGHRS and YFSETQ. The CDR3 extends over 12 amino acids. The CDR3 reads CASSLAEETQYF. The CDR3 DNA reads TGCGCCAGCAGCTTGGCGGAAGAGACCCAGTACTTC.

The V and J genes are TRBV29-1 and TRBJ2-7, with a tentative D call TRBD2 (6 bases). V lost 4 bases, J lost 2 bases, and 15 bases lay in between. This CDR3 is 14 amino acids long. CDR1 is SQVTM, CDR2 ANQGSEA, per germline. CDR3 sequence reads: CSVAGLAQTYEQYF. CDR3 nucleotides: TGCAGCGTTGCGGGCCTAGCGCAGACCTACGAGCAGTACTTC.

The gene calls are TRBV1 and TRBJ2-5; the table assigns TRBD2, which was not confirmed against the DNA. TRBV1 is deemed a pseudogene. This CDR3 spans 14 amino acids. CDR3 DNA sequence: TGCACCAGCAGCAGACTCTCTGGGGGGGAGACCCAGTACTTC. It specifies CTSSRLSGGETQYF.

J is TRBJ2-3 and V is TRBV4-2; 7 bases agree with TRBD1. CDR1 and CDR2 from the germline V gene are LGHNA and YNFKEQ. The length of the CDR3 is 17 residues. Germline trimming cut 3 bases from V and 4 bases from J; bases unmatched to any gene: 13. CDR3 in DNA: TGTGCCAGCAGCCAGCCGGGACAGAGTATGCTGTCAGATACGCAGTATTTT. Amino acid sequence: CASSQPGQSMLSDTQYF.

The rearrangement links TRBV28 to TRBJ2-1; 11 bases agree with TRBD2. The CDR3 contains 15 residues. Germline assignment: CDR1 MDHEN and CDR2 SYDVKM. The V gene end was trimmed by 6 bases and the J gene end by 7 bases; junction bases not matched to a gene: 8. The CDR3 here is CASRRRLAGMNEQFF. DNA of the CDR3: TGTGCCAGCAGGAGGAGACTAGCGGGGATGAATGAGCAGTTCTTC.